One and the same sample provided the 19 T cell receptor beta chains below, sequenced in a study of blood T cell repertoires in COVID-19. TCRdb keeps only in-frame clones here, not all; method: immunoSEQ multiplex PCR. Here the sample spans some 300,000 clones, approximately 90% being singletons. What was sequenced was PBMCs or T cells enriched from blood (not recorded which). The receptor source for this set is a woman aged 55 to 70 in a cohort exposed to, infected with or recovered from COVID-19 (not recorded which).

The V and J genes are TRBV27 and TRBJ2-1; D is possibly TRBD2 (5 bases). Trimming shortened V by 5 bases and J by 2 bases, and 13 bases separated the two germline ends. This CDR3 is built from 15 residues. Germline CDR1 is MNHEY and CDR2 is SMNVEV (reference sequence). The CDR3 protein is CASSPRRDAYNEQFF. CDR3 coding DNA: TGTGCCAGCAGTCCGCGCCGGGATGCCTACAATGAGCAGTTCTTC.

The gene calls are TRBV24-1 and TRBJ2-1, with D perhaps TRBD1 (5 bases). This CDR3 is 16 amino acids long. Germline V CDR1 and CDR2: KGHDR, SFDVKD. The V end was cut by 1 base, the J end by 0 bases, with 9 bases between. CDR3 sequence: CATSDFHRSSYNEQFF. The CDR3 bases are TGTGCCACCAGTGATTTTCACAGGAGCTCCTACAATGAGCAGTTCTTC.

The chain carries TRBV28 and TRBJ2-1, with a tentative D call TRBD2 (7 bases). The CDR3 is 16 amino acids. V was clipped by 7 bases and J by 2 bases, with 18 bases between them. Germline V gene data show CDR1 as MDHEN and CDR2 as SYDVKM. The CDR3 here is CASTEQGGGAYNEQFF. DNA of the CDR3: TGTGCCAGCACAGAGCAGGGAGGGGGGGCCTACAATGAGCAGTTCTTC.

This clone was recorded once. The CDR3 loop is CASSIQGTKASGNTIYF. Written as DNA, the CDR3 is TGTGCCAGCAGCATACAGGGGACCAAAGCCTCTGGAAACACCATATATTTT. V gene TRBV9 combines with J gene TRBJ1-3; 7 positions agree with TRBD1. CDR1 is SGDLS, CDR2 YYNGEE, per germline. This CDR3 is built from 17 residues. The ends lost 4 bases at V and 0 bases at J; junction bases unmatched: 10.

The CDR3, as DNA: TGCGCCAGCAGCCCGGGACAGGGTAGGTCCAATCAGCCCCAGCATTTT. It encodes CASSPGQGRSNQPQHF. The gene calls are TRBV5-1 and TRBJ1-5; 9 positions agree with TRBD1. The germline CDR1 and CDR2 sequences are SGHRS and YFSETQ. The CDR3 is 16 amino acids. V shed 4 bases, J shed 3 bases, and the junction held 8 bases outside the gene matches.

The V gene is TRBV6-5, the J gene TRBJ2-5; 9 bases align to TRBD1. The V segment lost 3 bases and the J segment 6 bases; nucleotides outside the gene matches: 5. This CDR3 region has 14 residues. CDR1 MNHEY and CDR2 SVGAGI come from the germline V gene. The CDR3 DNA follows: TGTGCCAGCAGTTATGGGACAGGGAGGCAGACCCAGTACTTC. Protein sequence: CASSYGTGRQTQYF.

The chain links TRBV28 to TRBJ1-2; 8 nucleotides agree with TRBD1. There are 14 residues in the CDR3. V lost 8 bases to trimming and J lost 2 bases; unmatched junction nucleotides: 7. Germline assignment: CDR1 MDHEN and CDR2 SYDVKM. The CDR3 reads CASHRQGANYGYTF. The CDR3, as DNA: TGTGCCAGCCATAGGCAGGGGGCGAACTATGGCTACACCTTC.

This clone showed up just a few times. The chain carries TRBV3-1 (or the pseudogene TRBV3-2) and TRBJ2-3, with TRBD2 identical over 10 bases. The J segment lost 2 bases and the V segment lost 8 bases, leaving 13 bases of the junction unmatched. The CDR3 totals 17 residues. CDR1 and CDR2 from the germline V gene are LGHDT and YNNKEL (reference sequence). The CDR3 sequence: CASCSNSSGSNTDTQYF. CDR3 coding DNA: TGTGCCAGCTGCTCAAATTCTAGCGGGAGTAACACAGATACGCAGTATTTT.

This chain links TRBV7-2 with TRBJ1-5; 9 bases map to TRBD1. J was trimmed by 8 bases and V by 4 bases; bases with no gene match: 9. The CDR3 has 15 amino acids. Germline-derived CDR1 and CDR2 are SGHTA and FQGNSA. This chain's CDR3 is CASSSEQGAKEPQHF. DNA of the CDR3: TGTGCCAGCAGCTCGGAACAGGGGGCTAAGGAGCCCCAGCATTTT.

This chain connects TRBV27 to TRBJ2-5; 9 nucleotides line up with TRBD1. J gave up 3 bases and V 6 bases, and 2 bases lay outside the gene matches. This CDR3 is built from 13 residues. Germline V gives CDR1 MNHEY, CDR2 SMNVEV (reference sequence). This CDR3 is CASRRTGEETQYF. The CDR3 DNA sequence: TGTGCCAGCAGACGGACAGGGGAAGAGACCCAGTACTTC.

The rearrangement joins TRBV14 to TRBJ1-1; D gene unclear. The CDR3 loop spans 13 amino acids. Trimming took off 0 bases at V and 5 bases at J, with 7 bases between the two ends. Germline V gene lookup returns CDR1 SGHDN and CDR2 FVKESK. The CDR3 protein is CASSQDGVTEAFF. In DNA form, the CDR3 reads TGTGCCAGCAGCCAAGACGGGGTAACTGAAGCTTTCTTT.

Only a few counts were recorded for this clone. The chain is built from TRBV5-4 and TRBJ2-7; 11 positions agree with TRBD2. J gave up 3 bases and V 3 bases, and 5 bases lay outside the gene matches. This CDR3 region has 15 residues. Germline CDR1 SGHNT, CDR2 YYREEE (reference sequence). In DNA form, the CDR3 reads TGTGCCAGCAGCTCGGTACTAGCGGGGGTCTACGAGCAGTACTTC. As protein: CASSSVLAGVYEQYF.

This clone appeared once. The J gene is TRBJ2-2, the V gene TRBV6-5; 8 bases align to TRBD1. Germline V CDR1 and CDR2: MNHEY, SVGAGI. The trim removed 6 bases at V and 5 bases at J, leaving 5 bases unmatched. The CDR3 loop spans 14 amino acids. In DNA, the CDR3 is TGTGCCAGCAGGCGGCAGGGGGCAACCGGGGAGCTGTTTTTT. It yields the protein CASRRQGATGELFF.

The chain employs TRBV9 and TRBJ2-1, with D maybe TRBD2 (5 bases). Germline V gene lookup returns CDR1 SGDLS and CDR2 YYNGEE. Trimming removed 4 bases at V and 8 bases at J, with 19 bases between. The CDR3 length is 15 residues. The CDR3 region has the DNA TGTGCCAGCAGCTCCTACAGAGTAGCGCGGTATGAGCAGTTCTTC. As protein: CASSSYRVARYEQFF.

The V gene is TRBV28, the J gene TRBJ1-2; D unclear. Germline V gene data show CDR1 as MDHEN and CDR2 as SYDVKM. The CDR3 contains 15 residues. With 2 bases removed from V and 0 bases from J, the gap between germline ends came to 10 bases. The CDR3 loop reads CASSLGLGTNYGYTF. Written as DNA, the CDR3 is TGTGCCAGCAGTTTAGGTCTAGGAACTAACTATGGCTACACCTTC.

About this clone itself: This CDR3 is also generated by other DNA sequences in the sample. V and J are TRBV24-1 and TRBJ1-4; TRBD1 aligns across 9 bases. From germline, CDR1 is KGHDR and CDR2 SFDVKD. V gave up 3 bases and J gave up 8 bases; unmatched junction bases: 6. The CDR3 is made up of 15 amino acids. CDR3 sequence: CATSDRGQGGEKLFF. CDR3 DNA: TGTGCCACCAGTGATCGGGGACAGGGTGGAGAAAAACTGTTTTTT.

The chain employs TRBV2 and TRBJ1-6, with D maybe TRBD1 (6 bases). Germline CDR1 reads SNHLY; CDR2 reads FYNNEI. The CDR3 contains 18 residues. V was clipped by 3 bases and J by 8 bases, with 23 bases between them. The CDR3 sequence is CASSDPWSFRTAHSPLHF. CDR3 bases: TGTGCCAGCAGTGATCCCTGGTCTTTTCGGACAGCCCATTCACCCCTCCACTTT.

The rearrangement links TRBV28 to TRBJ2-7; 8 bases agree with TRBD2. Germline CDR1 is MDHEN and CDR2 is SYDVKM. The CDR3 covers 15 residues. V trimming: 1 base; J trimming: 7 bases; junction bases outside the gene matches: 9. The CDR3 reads CASSLYRRLAGEQYF. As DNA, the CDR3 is TGTGCCAGCAGTTTATACCGAAGATTAGCGGGAGAGCAGTACTTC.

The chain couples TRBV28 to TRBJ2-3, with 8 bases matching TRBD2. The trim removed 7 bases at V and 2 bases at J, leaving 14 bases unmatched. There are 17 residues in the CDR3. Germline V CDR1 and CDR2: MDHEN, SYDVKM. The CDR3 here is CASMLSGIWSLTDTQYF. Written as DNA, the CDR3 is TGTGCCAGCATGCTTAGCGGGATTTGGTCACTCACAGATACGCAGTATTTT.